These 23 T cell receptor beta chains came from one sample sequenced in a study of T cells in Graves' hyperthyroidism and ophthalmopathy. Amplified regions were TCR beta CDR3 sequences from RNA transcripts. A first-round RT-PCR of the TCR CDR3 used the HTBI primer set. TCRdb ran MiXCR on the multiplex PCR reads and lists one entry per CDR3 protein. The sample has around 300,000 distinct CDR3 sequences, 13% seen once. Specimen: blood. The receptors were sampled from a woman in her 30s with Graves' hyperthyroidism that later progressed to Graves' ophthalmopathy.

In this sample, this clonotype turned up many times. This chain connects TRBV20-1 to TRBJ2-7, with no clear D. The germline gives CDR1 DFQATT, CDR2 SNEGSKA (reference sequence). V lost 6 bases and J lost 2, with 11 bases in between. The CDR3 sequence is 12 residues long. In DNA, the CDR3 is TGCAGTGCCCTGCCCGACGCCTACGAGCAGTACTTC. Protein sequence: CSALPDAYEQYF.

The chain couples TRBV5-5 to TRBJ2-5; 7 bases map to TRBD1. The CDR3 loop spans 15 amino acids. Germline V gene lookup returns CDR1 SGHKS and CDR2 YYEKEE (reference sequence). V lost 5 bases to trimming and J lost 4 bases; unmatched junction nucleotides: 11. The CDR3 sequence: CASRVNRGRGETQYF. The CDR3 nucleotides read TGTGCCAGCAGGGTCAACAGGGGAAGGGGAGAGACCCAGTACTTC.

The sample holds many counts of this clonotype. The gene calls are TRBV5-8 and TRBJ2-3, with TRBD2 as a possible D gene (5 bases). V gave up 7 bases and J gave up 10 bases, with 7 bases separating them. Germline assignment: CDR1 SGHTS and CDR2 YDEGEE. CDR3 length: 9 amino acids. CDR3 loop: CASLGAQYF. The CDR3 DNA is TGTGCCAGCTTGGGAGCGCAGTATTTT.

This clonotype showed up many times. This chain joins TRBV2 and TRBJ2-1, with D hard to call. The CDR3 is made up of 13 amino acids. Per germline, CDR1 SNHLY and CDR2 FYNNEI. Trimming took 3 bases from V and 9 from J, leaving 12 bases between them. The CDR3 nucleotides are TGTGCCAGCAGTGATACAAGAGGTGGTGAGCAGTTCTTC. Translated: CASSDTRGGEQFF.

The chain is built from TRBV18 and TRBJ2-5; TRBD2 might be the D (5 bases). V lost 1 base and J 1 base, leaving 10 bases between the germline ends. CDR1 is KGHSH and CDR2 is LQKENI in the germline V gene. The CDR3 consists of 15 residues. CDR3 nucleotide sequence: TGTGCCAGCTCACCACTTATTGGGAGCCAAGAGACCCAGTACTTC. Translation gives CASSPLIGSQETQYF.

This clonotype was found many times. This chain joins TRBV7-9 and TRBJ2-1; D might be TRBD2 (6 bases). The CDR3 is 14 amino acids. Germline V CDR1 and CDR2: SEHNR, FQNEAQ (reference sequence). The germline V and J ends were trimmed by 2 bases and 9 bases, with 14 bases remaining between them. The CDR3 spells CASSLTGGKSEQFF. Here the CDR3 DNA reads TGTGCCAGCAGCTTAACTGGGGGGAAGAGTGAGCAGTTCTTC.

This clonotype was counted ten times or more. V and J are TRBV7-9 and TRBJ1-2; D is ambiguous. CDR3 length equals 10 residues. CDR1 and CDR2 from the germline V gene are SEHNR and FQNEAQ (reference sequence). Trimming removed 6 bases from V and 6 bases from J, with 5 bases in between. The CDR3 sequence is CASSLDGYTF. The CDR3 bases are TGTGCCAGCAGTTTGGATGGCTACACCTTC.

This clonotype was seen at least ten times. This sequence joins TRBV5-1 and TRBJ2-1; D is perhaps TRBD1 (5 bases). Trimming took off 1 base at V and 10 bases at J, with 12 bases between the two ends. Looked up from germline, CDR1 is SGHRS and CDR2 is YFSETQ. There are 13 residues in the CDR3. CDR3 DNA sequence: TGCGCCAGCAGCTTGTCCAGGGTTGGGGAGCAGTTCTTC. The encoded protein is CASSLSRVGEQFF.

This clonotype was observed at least ten times. J is TRBJ2-7 and V is TRBV12-3 or TRBV12-4; 7 bases are shared with TRBD2. CDR3 length: 14 residues. J was trimmed by 2 bases and V by 0 bases; bases with no gene match: 1. CDR3 nucleotide sequence: TGTGCCAGCAGTTTAGCGGGAGGGCCCTACGAGCAGTACTTC. Residues: CASSLAGGPYEQYF.

This chain connects TRBV3-1 to TRBJ1-5, with D perhaps TRBD1 (5 bases). Trimming shortened V by 2 bases and J by 2 bases, and 10 bases separated the two germline ends. Germline V gene sequence: CDR1 LGHDT, CDR2 YNNKEL (reference sequence). The CDR3 runs to 15 residues. For the CDR3, the DNA is TGTGCCAGCAGCCAATCAGGGTACGGCAATCAGCCCCAGCATTTT. The encoded protein is CASSQSGYGNQPQHF.

A few counts support this clonotype. Just one base apart from a much larger clone, this may be a read error. CDR3 loop: CASIPTGNQPQHF. The DNA of the CDR3 is TGTGCCAGCATCCCGACAGGGAATCAGCCCCAGCATTTT. The chain couples TRBV6-2 or TRBV6-3 to TRBJ1-5; TRBD1 aligns across 7 bases. This CDR3 contains 13 residues. CDR1 is MNHEY, CDR2 SVGEGT, per germline. V shed 7 bases and J 4 bases; nucleotides not matched to a gene: 4.

This clonotype was seen many times. J is TRBJ2-5 and V is TRBV12-3 or TRBV12-4; the match to TRBD1 covers 7 bases. This CDR3 comprises 13 residues. Unmatched junction bases numbered 5, after V lost 6 bases and J lost 4 bases. The CDR3 spells CASSPWDRETQYF. As DNA, the CDR3 is TGTGCCAGCAGCCCCTGGGACAGAGAGACCCAGTACTTC.

This clonotype was detected many times. The junction departs from the called germline gene at one end, perhaps through a read error. The CDR3 region is CASSLGGMNTEAFF. As DNA, the CDR3 is TGTGCCAGCAGCTTAGGCGGTATGAACACTGAAGCTTTCTTT. The chain recombines TRBV5-1 with TRBJ1-1, with no clear D. The length of the CDR3 is 14 residues. The V gene's germline CDR1 is SGHRS and CDR2 YFSETQ.

The sample holds many counts of this clonotype. The J gene is TRBJ2-7, the V gene TRBV7-2, with D tentatively TRBD1 (6 bases). Germline V gene data show CDR1 as SGHTA and CDR2 as FQGNSA. Trimming left V 3 bases short and J 1 base short, with 10 bases between. The CDR3 spans 14 residues. The CDR3 region is CASSFRQDSYEQYF. The DNA for the CDR3 is TGTGCCAGCAGCTTCCGACAGGATTCCTACGAGCAGTACTTC.

This clonotype has a count of ten or more. This sequence joins TRBV18 and TRBJ1-1; the D gene is possibly TRBD1 (5 bases). Trimming took off 3 bases at V and 5 bases at J, with 22 bases between the two ends. The CDR3 has 17 amino acids. Germline CDR1 and CDR2: KGHSH and LQKENI. CDR3 DNA sequence: TGTGCCAGCTCACCTCGTGAAGCCGGTGTGGGGGGGACTGAAGCTTTCTTT. Encoded protein: CASSPREAGVGGTEAFF.

For this clonotype: A read error may be the cause here, since a much bigger clone is one base away. This chain connects TRBV7-9 to TRBJ2-3, with TRBD1 matching over 8 bases. The CDR3 length is 15 residues. Per the germline V gene, CDR1 is SEHNR and CDR2 is FQNEAQ (reference sequence). The CDR3 DNA follows: TGTGCCGGCAGCTACCCGACAGGGGGCACAGATACGCAGTATTTT. As protein: CAGSYPTGGTDTQYF. Full variable domain (remainder filled in from reference TRBV7-9 and TRBJ2-3): DTGVSQNPRHKITKRGQNVTFRCDPISEHNRLYWYRQTLGQGPEFLTYFQNEAQLEKSRLLSDRFSAERPKGSFSTLEIQRTEQGDSAMYLCAGSYPTGGTDTQYFGPGTRLTVL.

This clonotype was observed a handful of times. The chain couples TRBV5-1 to TRBJ2-7, with 7 bases matching TRBD1. Germline CDR1 and CDR2: SGHRS and YFSETQ. The CDR3 loop spans 18 amino acids. Trimming took 3 bases from V and 3 from J; bases not matched to a gene: 18. CDR3 sequence reads: CASSSGPASTGVIYEQYF. CDR3 sequence (DNA): TGCGCCAGCAGCTCCGGACCCGCATCTACAGGGGTAATCTACGAGCAGTACTTC.

The sample holds many counts of this clonotype. The V call is TRBV27, the J call TRBJ1-5; TRBD1 is a possible D gene (5 bases). V was trimmed by 4 bases and J by 2 bases, leaving 21 bases between them. Germline values: CDR1 MNHEY, CDR2 SMNVEV (reference sequence). The CDR3 is 18 residues long. CDR3 sequence: CASSSLWTTGGGNQPQHF. CDR3 DNA sequence: TGTGCCAGCAGTTCGTTATGGACCACCGGGGGGGGCAATCAGCCCCAGCATTTT.

The table lists this clonotype with many counts. V usage is TRBV20-1 and J usage is TRBJ1-1, with D hard to call. Germline lookup yields CDR1 DFQATT and CDR2 SNEGSKA (reference sequence). Deletions cut 7 bases from V and 8 bases from J, with 11 bases between. This CDR3 has 10 residues. CDR3 amino acids: CSVDRVEAFF. The CDR3 DNA reads as TGCAGTGTGGATCGAGTCGAAGCTTTCTTT.

The table lists this clonotype with many counts. The genes are TRBV7-9 and TRBJ1-1; no clear D. V was trimmed by 1 base and J by 4 bases, leaving 7 bases between them. The length of the CDR3 is 13 residues. The germline V gene encodes CDR1 SEHNR and CDR2 FQNEAQ (reference sequence). CDR3 sequence: CASSLGTGTEAFF. Here the CDR3 DNA reads TGTGCCAGCAGCTTAGGGACCGGCACTGAAGCTTTCTTT.

The J gene is TRBJ2-5, the V gene TRBV27; either TRBD1 or TRBD2 may fit D (5 bases each). The CDR3 spans 15 residues. V was pared by 0 bases and J by 5 bases, with 13 bases between. Germline V gene lookup returns CDR1 MNHEY and CDR2 SMNVEV (reference sequence). The CDR3 region has the DNA TGTGCCAGCAGTTTATCGTTCCAGGGACGGGAGACCCAGTACTTC. It yields the protein CASSLSFQGRETQYF.

This clonotype was seen many times. The rearrangement joins TRBV2 to TRBJ2-3; 7 bases are shared with TRBD1. There are 15 residues in the CDR3. Trimming cost V 2 bases and J 0 bases; bases outside gene matches: 2. The germline V gene has CDR1 SNHLY and CDR2 FYNNEI. Here the CDR3 DNA reads TGTGCCAGCAGTGAAAAGGGGGCTAGCACAGATACGCAGTATTTT. This codes for CASSEKGASTDTQYF.

This clonotype was picked up many times. The rearrangement links TRBV7-9 to TRBJ2-1; tentatively, D is TRBD1 or TRBD2 (5 bases each). The CDR3 is 14 residues long. Trimming removed 6 bases from V and 7 bases from J, with 16 bases in between. Germline V gene data show CDR1 as SEHNR and CDR2 as FQNEAQ (reference sequence). The CDR3 is CASRPGREGNEQFF. As DNA, the CDR3 is TGTGCCAGCAGACCCGGGCGCGAGGGGAATGAGCAGTTCTTC. Full variable domain (remainder filled in from reference TRBV7-9 and TRBJ2-1): DTGVSQNPRHKITKRGQNVTFRCDPISEHNRLYWYRQTLGQGPEFLTYFQNEAQLEKSRLLSDRFSAERPKGSFSTLEIQRTEQGDSAMYLCASRPGREGNEQFFGPGTRLTVL.